The 2 T cell receptor beta chains given below trace back to one sample, sequenced in a study of T-cell reconstitution after alpha-beta-depleted transplantation in children. Preparation of the TCRbeta library used unique molecular identifiers. MiXCR was run by TCRdb on the PCR reads, yielding one entry per CDR3 protein. Of a few hundred thousand distinct CDR3 sequences in the sample, over 20% were seen once. The material was PBMCs, obtained before TCRalphabeta/CD19-depleted stem cell transplant. The receptors come from a boy in the first two years of life with Wiskott-Aldrich syndrome, due to receive a stem cell transplant.

This clonotype was counted between two and nine times. This chain uses TRBV12-3 or TRBV12-4 with TRBJ2-2, with TRBD2 identical over 10 bases. The V segment lost 6 bases and the J segment 6 bases; nucleotides outside the gene matches: 7. This CDR3 contains 15 residues. The CDR3 spells CASRPASGSSGELFF. The CDR3 DNA sequence: TGTGCCAGCAGACCGGCTAGCGGGAGTTCCGGGGAGCTGTTTTTT.

In its sample, this clonotype was seen a few times. The J gene is TRBJ2-1, the V gene TRBV7-3, with 7 positions matching TRBD1. In germline, CDR1 is SGHTA, CDR2 FQGTGA. The CDR3 spans 15 residues. With 5 bases clipped from V and 2 bases from J, the junction kept 6 bases outside the gene matches. CDR3 DNA sequence: TGTGCCAGCAGCCTGGACAGGCGACCCTACAATGAGCAGTTCTTC. This sequence encodes CASSLDRRPYNEQFF. Together with reference TRBV7-3 and TRBJ2-1, the CDR3 gives the full variable domain: GAGVSQTPSNKVTEKGKYVELRCDPISGHTALYWYRQSLGQGPEFLIYFQGTGAADDSGLPNDRFFAVRPEGSVSTLKIQRTERGDSAVYLCASSLDRRPYNEQFFGPGTRLTVL.